This T cell receptor beta chain was obtained from a study of blood T cells in healthy people across ages. Sample donors were healthy Caucasian individuals that came from Russia, aged roughly 6 to 95. Then a second PCR, running about 6 to 12 cycles, was carried out with a sample-barcoded 5' primer and a J-beta primer mix. TCRdb reanalysed the 5' RACE reads using MiXCR and keeps one entry per CDR3 protein. The sample contains roughly 1.7 million distinct CDR3 sequences, around 36% of which appear only once. Germline V gene data show CDR1 as LGHNA and CDR2 as YNFKEQ. The CDR3 length is 13 residues. V was shortened by 5 bases and J by 5 bases, with 12 bases between the two germline ends.

This sequence was found in a woman under 40 in good health. The chain is built from TRBV4-2 and TRBJ2-5; D remains unclear. The source material was blood. The chain's CDR3 is CASSADLGETQYF. The CDR3, as DNA: TGTGCCAGCAGCGCCGACTTGGGGGAGACCCAGTACTTC.